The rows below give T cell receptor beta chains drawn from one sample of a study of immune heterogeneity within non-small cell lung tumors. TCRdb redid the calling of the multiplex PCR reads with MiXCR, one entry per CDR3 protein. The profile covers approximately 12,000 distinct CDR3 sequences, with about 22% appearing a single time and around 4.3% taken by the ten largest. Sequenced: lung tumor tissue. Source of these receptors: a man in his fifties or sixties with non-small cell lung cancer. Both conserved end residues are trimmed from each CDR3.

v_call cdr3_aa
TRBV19 ASSGGNLGNQPQH
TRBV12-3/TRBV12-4 ASAVGHSLGGEQY
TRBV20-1 SARRLAGEPYEQH
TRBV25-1 ASSNGDRGTSTDTQY
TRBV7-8 ASSLGHRGTGYGNTIY
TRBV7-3 ASSLRRGHGYT
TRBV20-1 SAGGGVQEKLF
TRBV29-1 SADISGANVLT
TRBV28 ASSLRGGGNEQF
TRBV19 ASTTNGAHYNEQF
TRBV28 ASSLSLANEQF
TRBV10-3 AMDSGRRTGELF
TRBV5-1 ASSSEGASDEKLF
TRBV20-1 SAGRQGYQPQH
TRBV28 ASSGWGTSAFNEQF
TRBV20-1 SARPRGNYEQY
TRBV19 ASSIVHSPIH
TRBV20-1 SARDPVGLAGPSSYNEQF
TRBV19 ATADRGHTGELF
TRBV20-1 SARDLAGISPLH
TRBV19 ASSMMGTGRVTQY
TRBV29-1 SVTPGTYGYT
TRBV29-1 SVEIGGGKLF
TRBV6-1 ASIALAGSYNEQF
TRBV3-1 ASSQELLGRTDTQY
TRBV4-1 ASSPGTSGRGYEQY
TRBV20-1 SVSDHNEKLF
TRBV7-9 ASSPGTGGVGSNQPQH
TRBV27 AGQTGGEDTQY
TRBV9 ASSAPGGGANYGYT
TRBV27 ASSLRGPNSPLH